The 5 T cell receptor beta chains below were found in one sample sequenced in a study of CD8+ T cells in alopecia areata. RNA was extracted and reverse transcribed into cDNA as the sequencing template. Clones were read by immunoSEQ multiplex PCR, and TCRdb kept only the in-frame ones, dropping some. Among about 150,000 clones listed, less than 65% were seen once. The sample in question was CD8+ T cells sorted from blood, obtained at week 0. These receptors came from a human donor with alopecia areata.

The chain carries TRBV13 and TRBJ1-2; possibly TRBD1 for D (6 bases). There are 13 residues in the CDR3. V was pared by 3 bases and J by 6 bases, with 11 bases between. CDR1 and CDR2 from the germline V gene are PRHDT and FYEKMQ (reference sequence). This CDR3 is CASSFRGGNGYTF. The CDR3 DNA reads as TGTGCCAGCAGCTTCCGAGGGGGGAATGGCTACACCTTC.

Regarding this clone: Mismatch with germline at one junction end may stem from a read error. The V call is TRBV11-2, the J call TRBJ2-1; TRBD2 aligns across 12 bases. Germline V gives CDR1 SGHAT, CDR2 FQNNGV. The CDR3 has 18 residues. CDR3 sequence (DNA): TGTGCCAGCAGCTTATCCAGGACTAGCGGGGTCTCCTACAATGATCAGTTCTTC. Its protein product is CASSLSRTSGVSYNDQFF. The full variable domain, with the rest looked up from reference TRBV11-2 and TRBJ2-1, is EAGVAQSPRYKIIEKRQSVAFWCNPISGHATLYWYQQILGQGPKLLIQFQNNGVVDDSQLPKDRFSAERLKGVDSTLKIQPAKLEDSAVYLCASSLSRTSGVSYNDQFFGPGTRLTVL.

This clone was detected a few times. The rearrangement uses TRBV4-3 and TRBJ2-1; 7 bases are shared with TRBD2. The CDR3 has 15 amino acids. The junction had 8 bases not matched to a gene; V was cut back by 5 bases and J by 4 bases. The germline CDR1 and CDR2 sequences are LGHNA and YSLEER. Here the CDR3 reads CASSSGAGTYNEQFF. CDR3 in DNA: TGCGCCAGCAGCTCCGGAGCGGGGACGTACAATGAGCAGTTCTTC.

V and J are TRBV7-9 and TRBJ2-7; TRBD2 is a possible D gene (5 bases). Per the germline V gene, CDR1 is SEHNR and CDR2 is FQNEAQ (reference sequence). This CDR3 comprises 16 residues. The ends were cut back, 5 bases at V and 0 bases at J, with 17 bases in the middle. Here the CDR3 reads CASSPPSGKSSYEQYF. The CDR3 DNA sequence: TGTGCCAGCAGCCCTCCGTCCGGGAAGAGCTCCTACGAGCAGTACTTC.

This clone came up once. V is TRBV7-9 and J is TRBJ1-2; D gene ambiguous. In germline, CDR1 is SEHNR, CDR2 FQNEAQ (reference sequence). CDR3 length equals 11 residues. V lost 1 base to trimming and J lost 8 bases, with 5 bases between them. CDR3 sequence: CASSLEEGYTF. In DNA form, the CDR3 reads TGTGCCAGCAGCTTAGAGGAGGGCTACACCTTC.